One sample yielded the 26 T cell receptor beta chains listed below, sequenced in a study of blood T cell repertoires in COVID-19 (dated by TCRdb to the early 2020s). Library generation was performed with the immunoSEQ multiplex PCR assay. TCRdb retrieved this table from immuneACCESS and kept in-frame rearrangements only. Not all clones are present; in checked studies, unresolved V genes account for under half, and no reason is known for the remainder. The sample table contains 65,000 or so clones; only one count was recorded for about 80% of them. The top ten clonotypes cover roughly 3.5% of the sample. The specimen sequenced was peripheral blood. Receptors originate from a man aged 60 to 75 with acute or convalescent COVID-19.

This clone is a singleton in its sample. V is TRBV19 and J is TRBJ1-6, with unresolved D. V was pared by 5 bases and J by 0 bases, with 14 bases between. This CDR3 is built from 17 residues. In germline, CDR1 is LNHDA, CDR2 SQIVND (reference sequence). CDR3 in amino acids: CASSPRPMSSYNSPLHF. In nucleotides, the CDR3 is TGTGCCAGTAGTCCGCGTCCAATGAGCTCCTATAATTCACCCCTCCACTTT.

The chain couples TRBV2 to TRBJ2-1; the D gene is possibly TRBD2 (6 bases). Germline V gene sequence: CDR1 SNHLY, CDR2 FYNNEI. Between the trimmed V and J ends, which lost 5 bases and 6 bases, there was a span of 14 bases. The CDR3 runs to 14 residues. The CDR3: CASSPFREANEQFF. CDR3 sequence (DNA): TGTGCCAGCAGTCCCTTCAGGGAGGCCAATGAGCAGTTCTTC.

The J gene is TRBJ1-4, the V gene TRBV12-3 or TRBV12-4, with a possible D match to TRBD1 (6 bases). V was trimmed by 7 bases and J by 5 bases, leaving 8 bases between them. The length of the CDR3 is 12 residues. CDR3 sequence: CASNRGNEKLFF. CDR3 bases: TGTGCCAGCAATAGGGGGAATGAAAAACTGTTTTTT.

The chain recombines TRBV4-1 with TRBJ2-3, with D tentatively TRBD1 (5 bases). Trimming took 0 bases from V and 11 from J, leaving 18 bases between them. CDR1 and CDR2 (germline): MGHRA, YSYEKL. The CDR3 spans 15 residues. The CDR3 here is CASSQEFGLGHKQYF. DNA for the CDR3: TGCGCCAGCAGCCAAGAGTTTGGGCTAGGACACAAGCAGTATTTT.

The V call is TRBV7-9, the J call TRBJ2-7, with D uncertain. Germline V gene lookup returns CDR1 SEHNR and CDR2 FQNEAQ (reference sequence). Trimming took 1 base from V and 6 from J, leaving 10 bases between them. The CDR3 sequence is 13 residues long. CDR3 sequence (DNA): TGTGCCAGCAGCTTAGGTTTGAGCGCCGAGCAGTACTTC. This translates into CASSLGLSAEQYF.

The chain couples TRBV24-1 to TRBJ1-2, with TRBD1 as a possible D gene (5 bases). V lost 4 bases, J lost 2 bases, and 10 bases lay in between. Germline CDR1 KGHDR, CDR2 SFDVKD. CDR3 length: 14 residues. The CDR3 reads CATSEGRENYGYTF. The CDR3 DNA reads TGTGCCACCAGTGAGGGACGGGAGAACTATGGCTACACCTTC.

The sample holds a few counts of this clone. This chain links TRBV15 with TRBJ2-7; 7 bases agree with TRBD2. Germline V lookup: CDR1 LNHNV, CDR2 YYDKDF (reference sequence). The CDR3 consists of 14 residues. Trimming at V came to 8 bases and at J to 0 bases, leaving 7 bases not matched to a gene. CDR3 nucleotide sequence: TGTGCCACCCGTATCGGGGGGTCCTCCTACGAGCAGTACTTC. This sequence encodes CATRIGGSSYEQYF.

This chain joins TRBV6-1 and TRBJ2-3; D is perhaps TRBD2 (5 bases). The germline V gene encodes CDR1 MNHNS and CDR2 SASEGT. The CDR3 sequence is 18 residues long. The V end was cut by 2 bases, the J end by 0 bases, with 18 bases between. This CDR3 is CASSERKKRAGSTDTQYF. CDR3 sequence (DNA): TGTGCCAGCAGTGAAAGGAAGAAGAGGGCGGGTAGCACAGATACGCAGTATTTT.

The rearrangement joins TRBV30 to TRBJ2-7; 11 bases are shared with TRBD1. V lost 3 bases to trimming and J lost 2 bases; unmatched junction nucleotides: 3. Germline values: CDR1 GTSNPN, CDR2 SVGIG (reference sequence). The length of the CDR3 is 14 residues. The CDR3: CAWRPGQGAYEQYF. CDR3 DNA: TGTGCCTGGAGGCCGGGACAGGGGGCCTACGAGCAGTACTTC.

This sequence joins TRBV19 and TRBJ2-1, with TRBD2 identical over 8 bases. The CDR3 has 15 residues. The V segment lost 1 base and the J segment 7 bases; nucleotides outside the gene matches: 6. CDR1 is LNHDA and CDR2 is SQIVND in the germline V gene (reference sequence). CDR3 nucleotide sequence: TGTGCCAGTAGTATAGGCCTAGCGGGTAGTAATGAGCAGTTCTTC. Translating gives CASSIGLAGSNEQFF. Full variable domain (remainder filled in from reference TRBV19 and TRBJ2-1): DGGITQSPKYLFRKEGQNVTLSCEQNLNHDAMYWYRQDPGQGLRLIYYSQIVNDFQKGDIAEGYSVSREKKESFPLTVTSAQKNPTAFYLCASSIGLAGSNEQFFGPGTRLTVL.

The CDR3 sequence: CASSPSVASGEKLFF. CDR3 DNA sequence: TGTGCCAGCAGTCCATCGGTCGCCTCGGGTGAAAAACTGTTTTTT. This chain connects TRBV27 to TRBJ1-4; no clear D gene. Trimming left V 5 bases short and J 7 bases short, with 17 bases between. The V gene's germline CDR1 is MNHEY and CDR2 SMNVEV (reference sequence). There are 15 residues in the CDR3.

This clone was seen only a few times. The chain links TRBV2 to TRBJ2-1, with a weak D call TRBD2 (6 bases). The CDR3 runs to 16 residues. Germline V gene lookup returns CDR1 SNHLY and CDR2 FYNNEI. V was pared by 3 bases and J by 0 bases, with 12 bases between. The CDR3 sequence: CASSELGGSSYNEQFF. For the CDR3, the DNA is TGTGCCAGCAGTGAGTTGGGGGGAAGCTCCTACAATGAGCAGTTCTTC. Combining the CDR3 with reference TRBV2 and TRBJ2-1 gives the whole variable domain EPEVTQTPSHQVTQMGQEVILRCVPISNHLYFYWYRQILGQKVEFLVSFYNNEISEKSEIFDDQFSVERPDGSNFTLKIRSTKLEDSAMYFCASSELGGSSYNEQFFGPGTRLTVL.

This chain uses TRBV30 with TRBJ2-7; 8 bases are a match to TRBD2. V dropped 0 bases and J dropped 2; count of bases not matched to a gene: 3. CDR1 is GTSNPN, CDR2 SVGIG, per germline (reference sequence). The CDR3 totals 14 residues. The CDR3 spells CAWSVARGAYEQYF. In DNA, the CDR3 is TGTGCCTGGAGTGTGGCGCGGGGGGCCTACGAGCAGTACTTC.

The chain combines TRBV13 with TRBJ1-2; 11 bases align to TRBD1. The CDR3 has 16 amino acids. V lost 3 bases, J lost 2 bases, and 5 bases stayed unmatched. Germline-derived CDR1 and CDR2 are PRHDT and FYEKMQ (reference sequence). DNA of the CDR3: TGTGCCAGCAGCTTGGGGACAGGGGGTAGGAACTATGGCTACACCTTC. Translated, it gives CASSLGTGGRNYGYTF. Full variable domain (remainder filled in from reference TRBV13 and TRBJ1-2): AAGVIQSPRHLIKEKRETATLKCYPIPRHDTVYWYQQGPGQDPQFLISFYEKMQSDKGSIPDRFSAQQFSDYHSELNMSSLELGDSALYFCASSLGTGGRNYGYTFGSGTRLTVV.

V gene TRBV10-3 combines with J gene TRBJ1-5, with 8 bases fitting TRBD1. The CDR3 is made up of 15 amino acids. V dropped 4 bases and J dropped 4; count of bases not matched to a gene: 6. The V gene's germline CDR1 is ENHRY and CDR2 SYGVKD. CDR3 in DNA: TGTGCCATCAGTGGAGGACAGGGCTTGAATCAGCCCCAGCATTTT. This sequence encodes CAISGGQGLNQPQHF.

This clone was detected only once. The genes are TRBV5-1 and TRBJ2-2; D is uncertain. Trimming removed 0 bases at V and 5 bases at J, with 8 bases between. Germline V gives CDR1 SGHRS, CDR2 YFSETQ. CDR3 size: 14 residues. The CDR3 region has the DNA TGCGCCAGCAGCTTGGCAACTGAGACCGGGGAGCTGTTTTTT. It specifies CASSLATETGELFF.

The V and J genes are TRBV9 and TRBJ1-2; D might be TRBD1 (6 bases). Germline lookup yields CDR1 SGDLS and CDR2 YYNGEE. This CDR3 has 15 residues. V was clipped by 4 bases and J by 1 base, with 14 bases between them. The CDR3 coding sequence is TGTGCCAGCAGCAAGGAAGAGGGGGTTAACTATGGCTACACCTTC. Translation: CASSKEEGVNYGYTF.

This clone has only a few counts. V usage is TRBV5-1 and J usage is TRBJ2-1, with 11 bases identical to TRBD2. Unmatched junction bases numbered 6, after V lost 4 bases and J lost 9 bases. Germline CDR1 reads SGHRS; CDR2 reads YFSETQ. CDR3 length equals 14 residues. CDR3 nucleotide sequence: TGCGCCAGCAGCCTCACGGGACTAGCGGTTGAGCAGTTCTTC. Its protein product is CASSLTGLAVEQFF. The whole variable domain, filled in from reference TRBV5-1 and TRBJ2-1, reads KAGVTQTPRYLIKTRGQQVTLSCSPISGHRSVSWYQQTPGQGLQFLFEYFSETQRNKGNFPGRFSGRQFSNSRSEMNVSTLELGDSALYLCASSLTGLAVEQFFGPGTRLTVL.

There are a few counts of this clone. J is TRBJ2-2 and V is TRBV7-9; no reliable D call. The CDR3 covers 14 residues. The V and J ends lost 7 bases and 2 bases respectively, with 11 bases between them. Germline V CDR1 and CDR2: SEHNR, FQNEAQ (reference sequence). CDR3 sequence reads: CASTLGSNTGELFF. The CDR3 bases are TGTGCCAGCACCCTCGGTAGCAACACCGGGGAGCTGTTTTTT. Complete variable domain (other parts from reference TRBV7-9 and TRBJ2-2): DTGVSQNPRHKITKRGQNVTFRCDPISEHNRLYWYRQTLGQGPEFLTYFQNEAQLEKSRLLSDRFSAERPKGSFSTLEIQRTEQGDSAMYLCASTLGSNTGELFFGEGSRLTVL.

This chain connects TRBV19 to TRBJ2-2; D unresolved. This CDR3 region has 14 residues. Germline V gives CDR1 LNHDA, CDR2 SQIVND (reference sequence). The V and J ends lost 3 bases and 1 base respectively, with 6 bases between them. The CDR3 nucleotides are TGTGCCAGTAGTATGCACAGGAACACCGGGGAGCTGTTTTTT. Translation gives CASSMHRNTGELFF.

The chain couples TRBV2 to TRBJ1-6, with D tentatively TRBD1 (6 bases). V was cut by 3 bases and J by 2 bases, with 11 bases left in between. The germline V gene has CDR1 SNHLY and CDR2 FYNNEI. This CDR3 contains 16 residues. Written as DNA, the CDR3 is TGTGCCAGCAGTGACTCAGAGGGGGCCTATAATTCACCCCTCCACTTT. Amino acids: CASSDSEGAYNSPLHF.

V and J are TRBV7-6 and TRBJ2-1, with D possibly being TRBD2 (7 bases). V lost 1 base and J lost 4, with 17 bases in between. Per germline, CDR1 SGHVS and CDR2 FNYEAQ. The CDR3 runs 17 residues. CDR3 nucleotide sequence: TGTGCCAGCAGCTTAGATTCTCGCGGGGGCAGATACAATGAGCAGTTCTTC. It translates to CASSLDSRGGRYNEQFF.

The chain combines TRBV11-1 with TRBJ1-2; D uncertain. The CDR3 has 15 residues. In germline, CDR1 is SGHAT, CDR2 FQDESV (reference sequence). V was cut by 4 bases and J by 0 bases, with 12 bases left in between. Here the CDR3 reads CASSSWTEANYGYTF. Here the CDR3 DNA reads TGTGCCAGCAGCTCGTGGACGGAGGCTAACTATGGCTACACCTTC.

The chain links TRBV14 to TRBJ1-4; no clear D. The CDR3 sequence is 12 residues long. Germline CDR1 SGHDN, CDR2 FVKESK. The ends were cut back, 4 bases at V and 7 bases at J, with 7 bases in the middle. In nucleotides, the CDR3 is TGTGCCAGCAGCCTGACGGGTGAAAAACTGTTTTTT. Protein: CASSLTGEKLFF.

This clone was seen just once. The gene calls are TRBV7-2 and TRBJ1-4, with 12 positions matching TRBD1. The CDR3 loop spans 16 amino acids. Germline V gene data show CDR1 as SGHTA and CDR2 as FQGNSA. J lost 7 bases, V lost 1 base, and 4 bases had no gene match. The DNA for the CDR3 is TGTGCCAGCAGCTTAGGGGGGACAGGGGGCGGTGAAAAACTGTTTTTT. Amino acids: CASSLGGTGGGEKLFF.

The rearrangement joins TRBV24-1 to TRBJ1-1, with D tentatively TRBD1 (6 bases). Germline CDR1 reads KGHDR; CDR2 reads SFDVKD. CDR3 size: 17 residues. V was pared by 0 bases and J by 0 bases, with 13 bases between. The CDR3 spells CATSDLPDSSMNTEAFF. In nucleotides, the CDR3 is TGTGCCACCAGTGATTTGCCGGACAGTTCCATGAACACTGAAGCTTTCTTT.